The 26 T cell receptor beta chains given below trace back to one sample, sequenced in a study of cytomegalovirus exposure and HLA in healthy donors. Researchers ran the PCR with 60 Vbeta and 13 Jbeta primers. Clones were sequenced by immunoSEQ multiplex PCR, and TCRdb holds only the in-frame ones, with some missing. Its listing shows about 60,000 clones. Material: PBMCs. These receptor sequences come from a young woman in good health and CMV-seronegative.

The rearrangement uses TRBV15 and TRBJ1-6; tentatively, D is TRBD1 (5 bases). The germline V and J ends were trimmed by 1 base and 9 bases, with 16 bases remaining between them. Germline V gene sequence: CDR1 LNHNV, CDR2 YYDKDF (reference sequence). The CDR3 extends over 16 amino acids. CDR3 region: CATSRGGDLSSSPLHF. CDR3 DNA sequence: TGTGCCACCAGCAGAGGGGGGGATCTTTCAAGTTCACCCCTCCACTTT.

This sequence joins TRBV6-6 and TRBJ2-3; D gene unclear. The length of the CDR3 is 12 residues. V was pared by 2 bases and J by 5 bases, with 5 bases between. The germline V gene encodes CDR1 MNHNY and CDR2 SVGAGI (reference sequence). The CDR3 reads CASSYPVDTQYF. The CDR3 DNA sequence: TGTGCCAGCAGTTACCCGGTAGATACGCAGTATTTT.

V and J are TRBV7-8 and TRBJ1-6, with D unresolved. Trimming took off 0 bases at V and 0 bases at J, with 9 bases between the two ends. This CDR3 spans 17 amino acids. Germline V lookup: CDR1 SGHVS, CDR2 FQNEAQ. The CDR3 sequence is CASSLAEPISYNSPLHF. CDR3 sequence (DNA): TGTGCCAGCAGCTTAGCTGAGCCGATCTCCTATAATTCACCCCTCCACTTT.

This clone counts as medium-sized by frequency. V usage is TRBV6-4 and J usage is TRBJ2-2; possibly TRBD2 for D (7 bases). V dropped 3 bases and J dropped 7 bases, with 9 bases sitting between them. There are 13 residues in the CDR3. CDR1 is MRHNA, CDR2 SNTAGT, per germline. The CDR3 coding sequence is TGTGCCAGCAGTGAGCGGGGGCACGGGGAGCTGTTTTTT. This gives the protein CASSERGHGELFF.

V and J are TRBV1 and TRBJ1-2; the DNA was not compared with TRBD1, the D call given in the table. TRBV1 is a recognized pseudogene. This CDR3 contains 17 residues. In DNA, the CDR3 is TGCACCAGCAGCCAAGATCCGAACCCAGGGGACGACTATGGCTACACCTTC. Translated, it gives CTSSQDPNPGDDYGYTF.

The chain couples TRBV5-1 to TRBJ2-1; TRBD1 agrees at 7 bases. The CDR3 extends over 15 amino acids. Germline trimming cut 4 bases from V and 0 bases from J; bases unmatched to any gene: 4. Germline V gene lookup returns CDR1 SGHRS and CDR2 YFSETQ. The CDR3 is CASSRGTVSYNEQFF. CDR3 bases: TGCGCCAGCAGCCGAGGGACAGTCTCCTACAATGAGCAGTTCTTC.

The V call is TRBV7-9, the J call TRBJ1-2; no definite D call. Germline assignment: CDR1 SEHNR and CDR2 FQNEAQ (reference sequence). V gave up 1 base and J gave up 1 base, with 4 bases separating them. The CDR3 extends over 13 amino acids. As DNA, the CDR3 is TGTGCCAGCAGCTTAGACAGTAACTATGGCTACACCTTC. This translates into CASSLDSNYGYTF. Full variable domain (remainder filled in from reference TRBV7-9 and TRBJ1-2): DTGVSQNPRHKITKRGQNVTFRCDPISEHNRLYWYRQTLGQGPEFLTYFQNEAQLEKSRLLSDRFSAERPKGSFSTLEIQRTEQGDSAMYLCASSLDSNYGYTFGSGTRLTVV.

The rearrangement uses TRBV5-4 and TRBJ1-1; 7 nucleotides line up with TRBD1. The CDR3 covers 12 residues. Germline V CDR1 and CDR2: SGHNT, YYREEE (reference sequence). J lost 8 bases, V lost 0 bases, and 1 base had no gene match. The CDR3 region is CASSLVQGEAFF. CDR3 nucleotides: TGTGCCAGCAGCTTGGTACAGGGGGAAGCTTTCTTT.

The V and J genes are TRBV11-3 and TRBJ1-1; tentative D call: TRBD1 (6 bases). Germline V gene data show CDR1 as SGHNT and CDR2 as YENEEA. The V and J ends lost 5 bases and 1 base respectively, with 14 bases between them. This CDR3 is 15 amino acids long. CDR3 loop: CASSPRTAWNTEAFF. In nucleotides, the CDR3 is TGTGCCAGCAGCCCCCGGACAGCTTGGAACACTGAAGCTTTCTTT.

The V call is TRBV5-1, the J call TRBJ1-5; the match to TRBD1 covers 8 bases. The CDR3 consists of 19 residues. Trimming took 10 bases from V and 4 from J; bases not matched to a gene: 25. The germline gives CDR1 SGHRS, CDR2 YFSETQ. This CDR3 reads CALQTGQGAYPPENQPQHF. CDR3 DNA: TGCGCCTTACAAACCGGCCAGGGGGCTTATCCGCCGGAAAATCAGCCCCAGCATTTT.

The V and J genes are TRBV5-1 and TRBJ2-7; 9 nucleotides align to TRBD2. From germline, CDR1 is SGHRS and CDR2 YFSETQ. The CDR3 extends over 14 amino acids. After removal of 0 bases from V and 4 bases from J, the junction contained 2 bases not matched to a gene. CDR3 sequence (DNA): TGCGCCAGCAGCTTGGCTAGCGGGGTATACGAGCAGTACTTC. This codes for CASSLASGVYEQYF.

The rearrangement joins TRBV27 to TRBJ1-2; 9 bases match TRBD1. V was clipped by 6 bases and J by 4 bases; unmatched bases: 6. CDR1 and CDR2 (germline): MNHEY, SMNVEV (reference sequence). The CDR3 extends over 14 amino acids. CDR3 protein: CASRDRGKGYGYTF. The CDR3 region has the DNA TGTGCCAGCAGGGACAGGGGTAAAGGCTATGGCTACACCTTC.

The chain employs TRBV9 and TRBJ2-7; no reliable D call. The CDR3 sequence is 12 residues long. Germline V gene sequence: CDR1 SGDLS, CDR2 YYNGEE. Trimming stripped 1 base from V and 7 bases from J, with 9 bases between. CDR3 residues: CASSVNAREQYF. CDR3 bases: TGTGCCAGCAGCGTAAATGCCCGGGAGCAGTACTTC.

The CDR3, as DNA: TGTGCCAGCAGTGAATACAGGACAGGGGGCCTTCGAAGAAATCAGCCCCAGCATTTT. It translates to CASSEYRTGGLRRNQPQHF. The rearrangement links TRBV6-1 to TRBJ1-5; 11 nucleotides agree with TRBD1. The CDR3 runs 19 residues. V gave up 2 bases and J gave up 4 bases; unmatched junction bases: 13. CDR1 is MNHNS and CDR2 is SASEGT in the germline V gene.

Details on this clone: The sample carries other DNA sequences with the same CDR3. This chain connects TRBV20-1 to TRBJ1-2; no reliable D call. Germline CDR1 reads DFQATT; CDR2 reads SNEGSKA (reference sequence). V lost 0 bases to trimming and J lost 5 bases, with 4 bases between them. The CDR3 contains 11 residues. Written as DNA, the CDR3 is TGCAGTGCTAGAGAGAGTTATGGCTACACCTTC. It encodes CSARESYGYTF.

The chain carries TRBV30 and TRBJ2-2; 8 bases fit TRBD2. The ends lost 0 bases at V and 1 base at J; junction bases unmatched: 1. The CDR3 consists of 15 residues. Germline V gives CDR1 GTSNPN, CDR2 SVGIG (reference sequence). DNA for the CDR3: TGTGCCTGGAGTGTACTAGCGGTGAACACCGGGGAGCTGTTTTTT. This codes for CAWSVLAVNTGELFF.

The gene calls are TRBV5-1 and TRBJ1-6; D not certain. The length of the CDR3 is 16 residues. Germline-derived CDR1 and CDR2 are SGHRS and YFSETQ. V was trimmed by 0 bases and J by 9 bases, leaving 16 bases between them. The CDR3 reads CASSLEGGRFPSPLHF. CDR3 nucleotide sequence: TGCGCCAGCAGCTTGGAAGGTGGGCGTTTTCCTTCACCCCTCCACTTT. The whole variable domain, filled in from reference TRBV5-1 and TRBJ1-6, reads KAGVTQTPRYLIKTRGQQVTLSCSPISGHRSVSWYQQTPGQGLQFLFEYFSETQRNKGNFPGRFSGRQFSNSRSEMNVSTLELGDSALYLCASSLEGGRFPSPLHFGNGTRLTVT.

This chain joins TRBV6-5 and TRBJ1-2, with 8 bases lining up with TRBD1. Germline CDR1 reads MNHEY; CDR2 reads SVGAGI. The CDR3 sequence is 14 residues long. V shed 4 bases and J 8 bases; nucleotides not matched to a gene: 9. The CDR3 DNA is TGTGCCAGCAGTTCGACAGGGGCACCGGGGGGCTACACCTTC. Translating gives CASSSTGAPGGYTF.

V gene TRBV10-3 combines with J gene TRBJ1-5; weak D call: TRBD1 (6 bases). CDR1 ENHRY and CDR2 SYGVKD come from the germline V gene. Trimming took 4 bases from V and 6 from J, leaving 13 bases between them. This CDR3 is built from 14 residues. This CDR3 is CAISGVQGGQPQHF. Here the CDR3 DNA reads TGTGCCATCAGTGGGGTACAGGGCGGTCAGCCCCAGCATTTT.

J is TRBJ1-2 and V is TRBV5-1; D is ambiguous. This CDR3 region has 15 residues. Germline V lookup: CDR1 SGHRS, CDR2 YFSETQ. V was cut by 0 bases and J by 5 bases, with 14 bases left in between. CDR3 region: CASSLVGGEGYGYTF. The DNA of the CDR3 is TGCGCCAGCAGCTTGGTCGGCGGGGAAGGATATGGCTACACCTTC.

The chain uses TRBV5-1 and TRBJ1-2, with TRBD1 identical over 7 bases. The J segment lost 2 bases and the V segment lost 4 bases, leaving 2 bases of the junction unmatched. Germline V lookup: CDR1 SGHRS, CDR2 YFSETQ. This CDR3 region has 13 residues. CDR3 amino acids: CASSGTVNYGYTF. CDR3 bases: TGCGCCAGCAGCGGGACAGTGAACTATGGCTACACCTTC.

This chain joins TRBV4-2 and TRBJ2-5, with a weak D call TRBD1 (6 bases). The V end lost 5 bases, the J end lost 5 bases, and 9 bases lay between the germline ends. The CDR3 has 12 residues. CDR1 is LGHNA and CDR2 is YNFKEQ in the germline V gene. DNA for the CDR3: TGTGCCAGCAGCACCCAGGGGGAGACCCAGTACTTC. Translation gives CASSTQGETQYF.

V and J are TRBV5-3 and TRBJ1-6; 12 nucleotides line up with TRBD1. TRBV5-3 is designated an ORF whose function remains uncertain. V lost 0 bases and J lost 9; bases outside the gene matches: 28. The CDR3 totals 24 residues. DNA for the CDR3: TGTGCCAGAAGCTTGGCCAGGGGACAGGGGGCTTTTGAATCCCCCCCTACTGTCGGTTCACCCCTCCACTTT. Translation: CARSLARGQGAFESPPTVGSPLHF.

This chain joins TRBV29-1 and TRBJ2-1; 7 bases match TRBD1. Unmatched junction bases numbered 12, after V lost 3 bases and J lost 4 bases. The CDR3 has 16 residues. Germline CDR1 is SQVTM and CDR2 is ANQGSEA. CDR3 residues: CSVETSTGRMYNEQFF. The CDR3, as DNA: TGCAGCGTTGAGACTTCGACAGGGCGGATGTACAATGAGCAGTTCTTC.

The V gene is TRBV5-1, the J gene TRBJ2-2; 10 bases are shared with TRBD2. Unmatched junction bases numbered 7, after V lost 2 bases and J lost 0 bases. The germline V gene encodes CDR1 SGHRS and CDR2 YFSETQ. This CDR3 has 18 residues. The CDR3 region is CASSLTSGNIANTGELFF. In DNA, the CDR3 is TGCGCCAGCAGCTTAACTAGCGGGAACATTGCGAACACCGGGGAGCTGTTTTTT.

This chain joins TRBV4-1 and TRBJ1-1; no definite D call. Germline values: CDR1 MGHRA, CDR2 YSYEKL. This CDR3 contains 13 residues. V was trimmed by 8 bases and J by 4 bases, leaving 14 bases between them. CDR3 protein: CASGGIGATEAFF. CDR3 in DNA: TGCGCCAGCGGTGGAATCGGAGCCACTGAAGCTTTCTTT.